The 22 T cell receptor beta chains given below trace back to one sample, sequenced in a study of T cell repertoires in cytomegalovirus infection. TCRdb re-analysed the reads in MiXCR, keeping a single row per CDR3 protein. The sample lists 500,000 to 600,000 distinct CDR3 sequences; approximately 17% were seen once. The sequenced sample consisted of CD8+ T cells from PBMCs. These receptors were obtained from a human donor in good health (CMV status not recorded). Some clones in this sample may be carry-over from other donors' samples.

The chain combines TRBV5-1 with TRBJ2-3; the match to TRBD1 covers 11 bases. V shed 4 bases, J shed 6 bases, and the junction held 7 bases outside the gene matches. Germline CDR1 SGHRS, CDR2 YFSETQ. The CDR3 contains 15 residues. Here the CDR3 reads CASSSRDRGFDTQYF. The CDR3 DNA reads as TGCGCCAGCAGCAGCCGGGACAGGGGGTTTGATACGCAGTATTTT.

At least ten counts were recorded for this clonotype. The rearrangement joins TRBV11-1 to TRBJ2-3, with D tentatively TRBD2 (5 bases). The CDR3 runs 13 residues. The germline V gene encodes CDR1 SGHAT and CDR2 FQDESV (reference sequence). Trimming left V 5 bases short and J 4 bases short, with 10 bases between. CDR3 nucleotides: TGTGCCAGCAGCCTGGACGGGGCAGATACGCAGTATTTT. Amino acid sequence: CASSLDGADTQYF. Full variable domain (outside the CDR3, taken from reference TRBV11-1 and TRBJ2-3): EAEVAQSPRYKITEKSQAVAFWCDPISGHATLYWYRQILGQGPELLVQFQDESVVDDSQLPKDRFSAERLKGVDSTLKIQPAELGDSAMYLCASSLDGADTQYFGPGTRLTVL.

The CDR3 loop reads CASTIGQGDPLHF. As DNA, the CDR3 is TGTGCCAGCACCATTGGGCAGGGAGATCCCCTCCACTTT. The J gene is TRBJ1-6, the V gene TRBV5-6; weak D call: TRBD1 (5 bases). Germline V CDR1 and CDR2: SGHDT, YYEEEE. V was trimmed by 6 bases and J by 13 bases, leaving 17 bases between them. This CDR3 is 13 amino acids long.

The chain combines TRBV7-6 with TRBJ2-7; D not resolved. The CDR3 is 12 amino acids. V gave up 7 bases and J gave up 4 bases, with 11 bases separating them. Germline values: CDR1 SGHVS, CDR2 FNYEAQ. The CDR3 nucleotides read TGTGCCAGCACCCGGACCGGGTACGAGCAGTACTTC. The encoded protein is CASTRTGYEQYF.

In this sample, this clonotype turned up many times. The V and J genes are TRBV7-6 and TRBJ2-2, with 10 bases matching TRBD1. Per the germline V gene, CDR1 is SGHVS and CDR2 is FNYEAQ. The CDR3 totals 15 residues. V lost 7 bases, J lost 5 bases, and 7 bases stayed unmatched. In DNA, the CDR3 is TGTGCCAGCAACCCGCGGACAGGGGGGACCGGGGAGCTGTTTTTT. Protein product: CASNPRTGGTGELFF. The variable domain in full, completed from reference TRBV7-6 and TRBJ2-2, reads GAGVSQSPRYKVTKRGQDVALRCDPISGHVSLYWYRQALGQGPEFLTYFNYEAQQDKSGLPNDRFSAERPEGSISTLTIQRTEQRDSAMYRCASNPRTGGTGELFFGEGSRLTVL.

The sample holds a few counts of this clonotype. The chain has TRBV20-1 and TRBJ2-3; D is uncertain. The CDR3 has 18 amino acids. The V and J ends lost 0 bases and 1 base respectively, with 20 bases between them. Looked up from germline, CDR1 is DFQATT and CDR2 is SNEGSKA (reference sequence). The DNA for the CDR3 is TGCAGTGCTAGAGATGGATTTGCAGGAGTCCCTCGCACAGATACGCAGTATTTT. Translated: CSARDGFAGVPRTDTQYF.

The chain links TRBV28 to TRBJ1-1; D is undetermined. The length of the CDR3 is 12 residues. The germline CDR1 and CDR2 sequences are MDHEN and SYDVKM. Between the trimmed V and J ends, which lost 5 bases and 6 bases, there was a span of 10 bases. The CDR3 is CASSDPNAEAFF. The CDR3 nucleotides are TGTGCCAGCAGTGACCCAAACGCTGAAGCTTTCTTT.

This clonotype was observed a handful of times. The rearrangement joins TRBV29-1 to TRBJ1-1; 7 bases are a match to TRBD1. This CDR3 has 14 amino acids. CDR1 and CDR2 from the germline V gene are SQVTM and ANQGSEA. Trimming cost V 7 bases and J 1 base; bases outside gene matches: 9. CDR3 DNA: TGCAGCGCAGGGACAGACGAGCCGAACACTGAAGCTTTCTTT. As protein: CSAGTDEPNTEAFF.

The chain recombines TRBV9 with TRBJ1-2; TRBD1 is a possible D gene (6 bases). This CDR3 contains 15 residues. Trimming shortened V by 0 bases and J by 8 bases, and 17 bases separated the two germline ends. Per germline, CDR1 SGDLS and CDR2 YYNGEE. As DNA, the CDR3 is TGTGCCAGCAGCGTAGCTGCAGGGGACCGACGGGGCTACACCTTC. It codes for CASSVAAGDRRGYTF. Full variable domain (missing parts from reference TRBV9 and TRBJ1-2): DSGVTQTPKHLITATGQRVTLRCSPRSGDLSVYWYQQSLDQGLQFLIQYYNGEERAKGNILERFSAQQFPDLHSELNLSSLELGDSALYFCASSVAAGDRRGYTFGSGTRLTVV.

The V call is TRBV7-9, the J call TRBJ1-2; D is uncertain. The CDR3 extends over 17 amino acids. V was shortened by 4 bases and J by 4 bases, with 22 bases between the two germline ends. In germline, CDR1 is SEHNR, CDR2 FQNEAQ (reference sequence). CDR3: CASSSSRSGQHLYGYTF. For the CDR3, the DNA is TGTGCCAGCAGCTCCTCCCGGAGCGGTCAACACCTCTATGGCTACACCTTC.

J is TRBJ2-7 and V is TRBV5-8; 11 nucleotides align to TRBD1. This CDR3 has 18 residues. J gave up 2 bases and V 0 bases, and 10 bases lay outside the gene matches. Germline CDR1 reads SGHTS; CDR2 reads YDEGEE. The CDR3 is CASSLEIVGQGAPYEQYF. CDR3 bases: TGTGCCAGCAGCTTGGAGATTGTCGGACAGGGGGCCCCCTACGAGCAGTACTTC.

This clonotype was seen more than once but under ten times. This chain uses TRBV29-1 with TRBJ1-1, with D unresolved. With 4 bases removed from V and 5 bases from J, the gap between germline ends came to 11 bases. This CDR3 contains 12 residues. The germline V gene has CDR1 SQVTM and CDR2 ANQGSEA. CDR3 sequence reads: CSVVWQYTEAFF. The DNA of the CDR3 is TGCAGCGTTGTGTGGCAGTATACTGAAGCTTTCTTT.

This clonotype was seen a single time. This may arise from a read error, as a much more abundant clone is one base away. The DNA for the CDR3 is TGTACCAGCAGCCCGTGGACTAGCGGGGCCTACAATGAGCAGTTCTTC. Protein: CTSSPWTSGAYNEQFF. This chain links TRBV11-2 with TRBJ2-1; 12 bases fit TRBD2. Germline V gene lookup returns CDR1 SGHAT and CDR2 FQNNGV. The CDR3 length is 16 residues.

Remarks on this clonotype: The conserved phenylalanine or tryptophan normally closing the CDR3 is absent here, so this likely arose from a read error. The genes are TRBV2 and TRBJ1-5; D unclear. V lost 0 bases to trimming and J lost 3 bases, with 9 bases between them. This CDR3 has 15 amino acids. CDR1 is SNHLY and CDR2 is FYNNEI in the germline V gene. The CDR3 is CASSEAGRINQPQHL. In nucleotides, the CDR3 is TGTGCCAGCAGTGAAGCGGGAAGAATCAATCAGCCCCAGCATTTG.

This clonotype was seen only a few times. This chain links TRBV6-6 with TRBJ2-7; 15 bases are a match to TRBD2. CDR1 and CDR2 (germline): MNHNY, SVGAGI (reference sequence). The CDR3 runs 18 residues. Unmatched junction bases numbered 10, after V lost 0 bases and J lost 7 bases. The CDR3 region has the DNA TGTGCCAGCAGTTACTCGGGGACTAGCGGGGGGACCCCTGTGGAGCAGTACTTC. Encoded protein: CASSYSGTSGGTPVEQYF.

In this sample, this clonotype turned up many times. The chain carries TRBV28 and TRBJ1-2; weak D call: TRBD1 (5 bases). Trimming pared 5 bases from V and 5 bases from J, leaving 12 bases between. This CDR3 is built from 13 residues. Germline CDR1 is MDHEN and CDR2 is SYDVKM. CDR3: CASSPRDGYGYTF. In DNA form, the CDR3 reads TGTGCCAGCAGTCCCAGGGACGGTTATGGCTACACCTTC.

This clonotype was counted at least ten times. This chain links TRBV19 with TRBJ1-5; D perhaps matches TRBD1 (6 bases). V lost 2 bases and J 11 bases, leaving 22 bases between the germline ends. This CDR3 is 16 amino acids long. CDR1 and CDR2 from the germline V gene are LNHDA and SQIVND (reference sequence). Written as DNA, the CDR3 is TGTGCCAGTAGTATACAGGGGACACCGGAAAATATGTCCCAGCATTTT. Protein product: CASSIQGTPENMSQHF.

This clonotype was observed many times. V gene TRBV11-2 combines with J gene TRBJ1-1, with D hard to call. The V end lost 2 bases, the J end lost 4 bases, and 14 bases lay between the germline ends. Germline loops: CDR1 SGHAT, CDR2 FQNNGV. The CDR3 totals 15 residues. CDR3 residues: CASSLRWVRGTEAFF. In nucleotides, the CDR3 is TGTGCCAGCAGCTTACGGTGGGTTAGAGGCACTGAAGCTTTCTTT.

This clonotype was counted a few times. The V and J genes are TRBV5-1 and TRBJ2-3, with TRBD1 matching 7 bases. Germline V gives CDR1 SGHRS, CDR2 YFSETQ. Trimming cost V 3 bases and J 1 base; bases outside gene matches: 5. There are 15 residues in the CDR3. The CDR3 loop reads CASSSTGERTDTQYF. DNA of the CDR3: TGCGCCAGCAGCTCCACAGGGGAACGCACAGATACGCAGTATTTT. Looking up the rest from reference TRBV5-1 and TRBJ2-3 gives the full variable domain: KAGVTQTPRYLIKTRGQQVTLSCSPISGHRSVSWYQQTPGQGLQFLFEYFSETQRNKGNFPGRFSGRQFSNSRSEMNVSTLELGDSALYLCASSSTGERTDTQYFGPGTRLTVL.

CDR3 sequence: CASSASGTGGVYEQYF. DNA of the CDR3: TGTGCCAGCAGCGCATCCGGGACAGGGGGGGTCTACGAGCAGTACTTC. The chain links TRBV5-6 to TRBJ2-7; the match to TRBD1 covers 11 bases. The CDR3 length is 16 residues. V lost 4 bases, J lost 3 bases, and 9 bases stayed unmatched. Germline loops: CDR1 SGHDT, CDR2 YYEEEE.

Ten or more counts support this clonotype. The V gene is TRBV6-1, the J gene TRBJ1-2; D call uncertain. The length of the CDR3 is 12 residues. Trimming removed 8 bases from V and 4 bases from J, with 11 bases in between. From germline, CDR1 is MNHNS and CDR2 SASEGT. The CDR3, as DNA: TGTGCCAGCCTACAGAGTTCCTATGGCTACACCTTC. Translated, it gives CASLQSSYGYTF.

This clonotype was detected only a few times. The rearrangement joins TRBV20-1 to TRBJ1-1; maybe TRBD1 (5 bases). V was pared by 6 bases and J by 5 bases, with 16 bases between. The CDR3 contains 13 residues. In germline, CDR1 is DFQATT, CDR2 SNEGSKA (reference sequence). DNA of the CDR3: TGCAGTGCGGGGGACCCCCGGGGTACTGAAGCTTTCTTT. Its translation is CSAGDPRGTEAFF.